The 8 T cell receptor beta chains below all came from one sample that was sequenced in a study of blood T cell repertoires in COVID-19. Sequencing used immunoSEQ multiplex PCR; TCRdb keeps in-frame clones, though not all of them. Of roughly 70,000 clones detected, 90% appear once; the ten largest clones hold about 7.1%. Material for sequencing was peripheral blood. All receptors come from a human donor in a cohort sampled during active COVID-19.

V gene TRBV29-1 combines with J gene TRBJ2-5; possibly TRBD2 for D (7 bases). This CDR3 region has 12 residues. Germline CDR1 reads SQVTM; CDR2 reads ANQGSEA. The ends were cut back, 8 bases at V and 6 bases at J, with 16 bases in the middle. CDR3 DNA sequence: TGCAGCTCAATCGGCGGGGGCCAGACCCAGTACTTC. Its translation: CSSIGGGQTQYF.

The CDR3 DNA follows: TGTGCCAGCAGCCCGGAAGGTCAAGCAGGCCCCTATGGCTACACCTTC. Its translation is CASSPEGQAGPYGYTF. The V and J genes are TRBV5-4 and TRBJ1-2; no clear D gene. Deletions cut 4 bases from V and 4 bases from J, with 20 bases between. Germline values: CDR1 SGHNT, CDR2 YYREEE (reference sequence). The CDR3 is 16 amino acids.

The chain carries TRBV2 and TRBJ2-3, with unresolved D. The V end lost 4 bases, the J end lost 7 bases, and 12 bases lay between the germline ends. This CDR3 region has 13 residues. Germline CDR1 reads SNHLY; CDR2 reads FYNNEI. The CDR3, as DNA: TGTGCCAGCAGTGTCATACGAGAGAATACGCAGTATTTT. It is translated as CASSVIRENTQYF.

This CDR3 reads CASSPPSRDISTEAFF. The CDR3 DNA reads as TGTGCCAGCAGTCCCCCCAGTCGGGATATAAGTACTGAAGCTTTCTTT. The rearrangement links TRBV28 to TRBJ1-1; D remains ambiguous. The CDR3 is 16 residues long. The germline V gene has CDR1 MDHEN and CDR2 SYDVKM. Trimming stripped 5 bases from V and 5 bases from J, with 21 bases between.

The genes are TRBV11-2 and TRBJ2-7, with TRBD1 matching 8 bases. The CDR3 runs to 14 residues. Looked up from germline, CDR1 is SGHAT and CDR2 is FQNNGV. V lost 5 bases to trimming and J lost 5 bases; unmatched junction nucleotides: 8. DNA for the CDR3: TGTGCCAGCAGCAGACAGGGGAAGATGGACGAGCAGTACTTC. Its translation: CASSRQGKMDEQYF.

This rearrangement joins TRBV3-1 (or the pseudogene TRBV3-2) to TRBJ1-5; the match to TRBD1 covers 8 bases. The germline gives CDR1 LGHDT, CDR2 YNNKEL (reference sequence). Germline trimming cut 5 bases from V and 7 bases from J; bases unmatched to any gene: 13. This CDR3 spans 16 amino acids. The CDR3 is CASSSRSGGAGQPQHF. Here the CDR3 DNA reads TGTGCCAGCAGCTCACGTTCAGGGGGCGCGGGGCAGCCCCAGCATTTT.

The chain joins TRBV9 to TRBJ2-5; possible D gene TRBD2, 5 bases. The V end was cut by 0 bases, the J end by 7 bases, with 16 bases between. Germline CDR1 reads SGDLS; CDR2 reads YYNGEE. The length of the CDR3 is 15 residues. The CDR3 region is CASSVGVVQGGTQYF. The CDR3 coding sequence is TGTGCCAGCAGCGTAGGTGTGGTCCAAGGAGGGACCCAGTACTTC.

J is TRBJ2-2 and V is TRBV6-5; TRBD1 agrees at 8 bases. Trimming took 11 bases from V and 5 from J; bases not matched to a gene: 10. This CDR3 comprises 14 residues. Germline loops: CDR1 MNHEY, CDR2 SVGAGI. The CDR3 is CAENDRGLTGELFF. CDR3 in DNA: TGTGCCGAGAACGACAGGGGTCTAACCGGGGAGCTGTTTTTT.